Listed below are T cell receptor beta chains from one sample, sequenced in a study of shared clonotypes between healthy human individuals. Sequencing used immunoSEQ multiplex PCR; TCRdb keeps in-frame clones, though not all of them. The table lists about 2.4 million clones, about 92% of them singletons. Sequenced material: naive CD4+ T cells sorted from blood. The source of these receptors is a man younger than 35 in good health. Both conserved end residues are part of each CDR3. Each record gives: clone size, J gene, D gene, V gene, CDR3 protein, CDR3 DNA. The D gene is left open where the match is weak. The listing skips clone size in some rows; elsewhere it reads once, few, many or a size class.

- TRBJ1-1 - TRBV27 CASSATGMNTEAFF TGTGCCAGCAGTGCGACAGGTATGAACACTGAAGCTTTCTTT
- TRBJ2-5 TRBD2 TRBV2 CASTLEVLAGRETQYF TGTGCCAGCACCCTAGAGGTCCTAGCGGGCCGAGAGACCCAGTACTTC
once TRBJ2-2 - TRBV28 CASSPVRQGGTGELFF TGTGCCAGCAGTCCTGTGCGGCAGGGGGGAACCGGGGAGCTGTTTTTT
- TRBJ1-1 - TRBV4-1 CASSQVATVNTEAFF TGCGCCAGCAGCCAAGTGGCGACGGTGAACACTGAAGCTTTCTTT
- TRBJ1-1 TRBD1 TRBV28 CASSKKVIRTGGTEAFF TGTGCCAGCAGTAAGAAAGTTATTCGGACAGGGGGCACTGAAGCTTTCTTT
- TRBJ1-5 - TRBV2 CASSAEGGSNQPQHF TGTGCTAGCAGTGCGGAGGGGGGAAGCAATCAGCCCCAGCATTTT
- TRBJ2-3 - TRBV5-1 CASSLGLFGTDTQYF TGCGCCAGCAGCTTGGGTCTCTTTGGCACAGATACGCAGTATTTT
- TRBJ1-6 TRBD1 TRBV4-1 CASSQSTGGHSPLHF TGCGCCAGCAGCCAGAGTACAGGGGGCCATTCACCCCTCCACTTT
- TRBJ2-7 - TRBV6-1 CASSDTSGGTSYEQYF TGTGCCAGCAGTGATACCTCTGGGGGGACTTCCTACGAGCAGTACTTC
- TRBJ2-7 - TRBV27 CASSWDRTTYEQYF TGTGCCAGCAGTTGGGACCGCACAACCTACGAGCAGTACTTC
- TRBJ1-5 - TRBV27 CASSSVWGNQPQHF TGTGCCAGCAGTTCCGTTTGGGGCAATCAGCCCCAGCATTTT
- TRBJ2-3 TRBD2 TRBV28 CASSLGTGGTTDTQYF TGTGCCAGCAGTTTAGGTACGGGGGGAACCACAGATACGCAGTATTTT
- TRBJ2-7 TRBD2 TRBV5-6 CASSLAAPGLAASSYEQYF TGTGCCAGCAGCTTGGCTGCCCCGGGACTAGCGGCCAGCTCCTACGAGCAGTACTTC
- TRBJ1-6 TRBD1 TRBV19 CASGLSDRTNSPLHF TGTGCCAGTGGACTCTCGGACAGGACCAATTCACCCCTCCACTTT
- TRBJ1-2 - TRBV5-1 CASSREGANYGYTF TGCGCCAGCAGCCGCGAGGGAGCTAACTATGGCTACACCTTC
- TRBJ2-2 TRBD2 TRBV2 CASSVLAGNTGELFF TGTGCCAGCAGTGTCCTAGCGGGAAACACCGGGGAGCTGTTTTTT
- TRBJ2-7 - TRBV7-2 CASSSSDSSSYEQYF TGTGCCAGCAGCTCGTCGGACTCGAGCTCCTACGAGCAGTACTTC
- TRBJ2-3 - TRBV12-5 CASGLGSPPDTQYF TGTGCTAGTGGTTTGGGTAGTCCCCCAGATACGCAGTATTTT
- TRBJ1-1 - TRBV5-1 CASNPGNSNTEAFF TGCGCCAGCAACCCAGGGAATTCGAACACTGAAGCTTTCTTT
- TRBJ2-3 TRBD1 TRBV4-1 CASSQVWAGGPDTQYF TGCGCCAGCAGCCAAGTTTGGGCAGGGGGACCAGATACGCAGTATTTT
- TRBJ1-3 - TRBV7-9 CASSLATASSGNTIYF TGTGCCAGCAGCTTAGCGACAGCTAGCTCTGGAAACACCATATATTTT
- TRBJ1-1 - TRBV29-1 CSVSVGGEAFF TGCAGCGTTTCTGTGGGGGGTGAAGCTTTCTTT
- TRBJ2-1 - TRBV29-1 CSVVRGTVDEQFF TGCAGCGTTGTCAGGGGCACAGTCGATGAGCAGTTCTTC
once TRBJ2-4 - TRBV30 CAWSPFLAKNIQYF TGTGCCTGGAGTCCCTTCTTAGCCAAAAACATTCAGTACTTC
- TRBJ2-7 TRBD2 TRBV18 CASSGPTSGSYEQYF TGTGCCAGCTCAGGACCGACTAGCGGGAGCTACGAGCAGTACTTC
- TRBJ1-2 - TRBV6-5 CASTGANNYGYTF TGTGCCAGCACAGGGGCTAATAACTATGGCTACACCTTC
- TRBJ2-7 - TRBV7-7 CASSLVGARFSYEQYF TGTGCTAGCAGCTTAGTCGGGGCACGGTTTTCCTACGAGCAGTACTTC
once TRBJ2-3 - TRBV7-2 CASTPPGTSTDTQYF TGTGCCAGCACCCCCCCGGGGACTTCCACAGATACGCAGTATTTT
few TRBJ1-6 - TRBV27 CASSQMLSQSPLHF TGTGCCAGCAGCCAAATGCTCTCGCAATCACCCCTCCACTTT
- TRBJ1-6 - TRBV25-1 CASKGGAGAFSPLHF TGTGCCAGCAAGGGTGGTGCAGGGGCGTTCTCACCCCTCCACTTT
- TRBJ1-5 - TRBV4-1 CASSRVFNEPQHF TGCGCCAGCAGTCGGGTATTCAATGAGCCCCAGCATTTT
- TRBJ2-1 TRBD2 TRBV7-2 CASSLDPPSGGRPGEQFF TGTGCCAGCAGCTTAGATCCCCCTAGCGGGGGGCGCCCCGGTGAGCAGTTCTTC
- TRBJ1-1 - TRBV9 CASKPGMVNTEAFF TGTGCCAGCAAGCCGGGTATGGTGAACACTGAAGCTTTCTTT
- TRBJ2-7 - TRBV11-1 CASSLVRTRRTPNSYEQYF TGTGCCAGCAGCTTAGTTAGGACCCGGAGAACCCCTAACTCCTACGAGCAGTACTTC
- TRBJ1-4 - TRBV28 CASSFPGPPPGEKLFF TGTGCCAGCAGTTTCCCGGGACCCCCCCCGGGCGAAAAACTGTTTTTT
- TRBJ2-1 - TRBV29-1 CSVPGAANYNEQFF TGCAGCGTTCCAGGAGCGGCTAATTACAATGAGCAGTTCTTC
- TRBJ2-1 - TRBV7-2 CASSLEKSSYNEQFF TGTGCCAGCAGCTTAGAAAAGAGCTCCTACAATGAGCAGTTCTTC
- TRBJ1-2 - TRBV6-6 CASSYQGDYGYTF TGTGCCAGCAGTTACCAGGGCGACTATGGCTACACCTTC
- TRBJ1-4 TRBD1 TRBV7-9 CASSSDRGGEKLFF TGTGCCAGCAGCTCGGACAGGGGTGGTGAAAAACTGTTTTTT
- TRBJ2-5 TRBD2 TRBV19 CASSMRLAQQETQYF TGTGCCAGTAGTATGAGACTAGCGCAGCAAGAGACCCAGTACTTC
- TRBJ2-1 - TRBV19 CASSTLSSNLGLKQFF TGTGCCAGTAGTACGCTCTCCTCAAATCTAGGTTTGAAGCAGTTCTTC
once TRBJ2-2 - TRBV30 CAWSPGTFRAWLFF TGTGCCTGGAGTCCTGGGACTTTCCGTGCGTGGCTGTTTTTT
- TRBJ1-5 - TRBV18 CASSLISGSISQPQHF TGTGCCAGCTCACTTATATCGGGCAGTATTAGTCAGCCCCAGCATTTT
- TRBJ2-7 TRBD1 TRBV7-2 CASSLQGQIYEQYF TGTGCCAGCAGCTTGCAGGGACAGATCTACGAGCAGTACTTC
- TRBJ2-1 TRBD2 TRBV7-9 CASSLGLAGGIDEQFF TGTGCCAGCAGCCTGGGACTAGCGGGAGGTATCGATGAGCAGTTCTTC
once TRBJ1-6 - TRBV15 CATSRDRAANSPLHF TGTGCCACCAGCAGAGATAGGGCAGCGAATTCACCCCTCCACTTT
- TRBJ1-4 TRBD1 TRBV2 CASSPQGGTNEKLFF TGTGCCAGCAGTCCACAGGGGGGAACTAATGAAAAACTGTTTTTT
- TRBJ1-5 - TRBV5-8 CASSPGTNQPQHF TGTGCCAGCAGCCCCGGTACCAATCAGCCCCAGCATTTT
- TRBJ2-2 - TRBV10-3 CAISESNTRATGELFF TGTGCCATCAGTGAGTCGAACACAAGGGCCACCGGGGAGCTGTTTTTT
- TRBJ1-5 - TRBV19 CASSNLEPQHF TGTGCCAGTAGTAATCTGGAGCCCCAGCATTTT
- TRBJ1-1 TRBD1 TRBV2 CASSPTGVNTEAFF TGTGCCAGCAGTCCCACAGGGGTAAACACTGAAGCTTTCTTT
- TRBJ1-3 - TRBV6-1 CAWGVRGSSGNTIYF TGTGCGTGGGGGGTTAGGGGGAGCTCTGGAAACACCATATATTTT
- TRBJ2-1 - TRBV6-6 CASSYDGYNEQFF TGTGCCAGCAGTTACGACGGGTACAATGAGCAGTTCTTC
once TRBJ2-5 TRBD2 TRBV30 CAWSAGGTSGRETQYF TGTGCCTGGAGTGCCGGGGGGACTAGCGGGAGAGAGACCCAGTACTTC
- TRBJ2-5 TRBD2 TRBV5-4 CASSSGRARETQYF TGTGCCAGCAGCTCTGGGAGGGCCCGGGAGACCCAGTACTTC
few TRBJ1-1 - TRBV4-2 CASSRNIGTTEAFF TGTGCCAGCAGCCGCAATATTGGGACTACTGAAGCTTTCTTT
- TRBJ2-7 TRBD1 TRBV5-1 CASRIPGQGEYEQYF TGCGCCAGCAGGATACCGGGACAGGGGGAGTACGAGCAGTACTTC